This TCR beta chain was sequenced in a study of shared clonotypes between healthy human individuals. For the study at large: CD4 naive cells filled three plates per donor, CD4 memory three, CD8 naive two and CD8 memory one. Study outcomes and limitations: A few donors shared approximately 5% of their naive CD4 clonotypes. Collection of samples was limited to blood; tissue repertoires likely differ.

Some clones are missing from TCRdb's copy, which holds only in-frame ones; the method was immunoSEQ multiplex PCR. Of some 1,100,000 clones listed, around 82% are singletons. A remark on this clone: Its specificity is unknown.

This TCR derives from a man aged 18-30 years in good health. Some clones in this sample may be carry-over from other donors' samples. Sequencing input: memory CD4+ T cells from PBMCs. The subset: CD45RA-negative fraction.

CDR3 in DNA: TGTGCCAGCAGTTTGTGGGCCCTAATTCCCGGCTACACCTTC. Amino acid sequence: CASSLWALIPGYTF. V is TRBV28 and J is TRBJ1-2; D gene unclear. Trimming left V 3 bases short and J 8 bases short, with 16 bases between. This CDR3 has 14 residues. Germline-derived CDR1 and CDR2 are MDHEN and SYDVKM.